The 26 T cell receptor beta chains below come from one sample, sequenced in a study of blood T cell repertoires in COVID-19. Sequencing used immunoSEQ multiplex PCR; TCRdb keeps in-frame clones, though not all of them. The sample shows around 190,000 clones, roughly 90% of them seen only once. The specimen was peripheral blood. These receptors all stem from a man between 18 and 35 years old with active or convalescent COVID-19.

The chain has TRBV14 and TRBJ2-1; 7 positions agree with TRBD2. Trimming removed 0 bases from V and 4 bases from J; junction bases left unmatched: 3. The CDR3 totals 15 residues. Germline V gene lookup returns CDR1 SGHDN and CDR2 FVKESK. The CDR3 region is CASSQDTSVYNEQFF. In nucleotides, the CDR3 is TGTGCCAGCAGCCAAGATACTAGCGTATACAATGAGCAGTTCTTC.

This clone has only one observation. This chain links TRBV2 with TRBJ1-2; 9 nucleotides align to TRBD1. The CDR3 has 15 residues. With 6 bases clipped from V and 1 base from J, the junction kept 6 bases outside the gene matches. In germline, CDR1 is SNHLY, CDR2 FYNNEI. CDR3 coding DNA: TGTGCCAGCAGGGCGGACAGGGGAAGTAACTATGGCTACACCTTC. Encoded protein: CASRADRGSNYGYTF.

The chain has TRBV30 and TRBJ1-5, with a weak D call TRBD1 (6 bases). This CDR3 is built from 14 residues. V lost 0 bases to trimming and J lost 7 bases, with 13 bases between them. CDR1 is GTSNPN and CDR2 is SVGIG in the germline V gene (reference sequence). The CDR3 is CAWSVTGRQQPQHF. For the CDR3, the DNA is TGTGCCTGGAGTGTAACAGGGCGACAACAGCCCCAGCATTTT. Filled out from reference TRBV30 and TRBJ1-5, the complete variable domain reads SQTIHQWPATLVQPVGSPLSLECTVEGTSNPNLYWYRQAAGRGLQLLFYSVGIGQISSEVPQNLSASRPQDRQFILSSKKLLLSDSGFYLCAWSVTGRQQPQHFGDGTRLSIL.

V gene TRBV19 combines with J gene TRBJ2-1, with a tentative D call TRBD2 (5 bases). This CDR3 is built from 15 residues. Trimming left V 3 bases short and J 5 bases short, with 14 bases between. Looked up from germline, CDR1 is LNHDA and CDR2 is SQIVND (reference sequence). The CDR3 DNA sequence: TGTGCCAGTAGTATTCCGAGACTAACAAACAATGAGCAGTTCTTC. It encodes CASSIPRLTNNEQFF.

J is TRBJ2-7 and V is TRBV11-1; D not certain. Trimming took off 5 bases at V and 0 bases at J, with 11 bases between the two ends. Germline V gene data show CDR1 as SGHAT and CDR2 as FQDESV (reference sequence). This CDR3 region has 14 residues. The CDR3 DNA sequence: TGTGCCAGCAGCACCCGAGACTCCTCCTACGAGCAGTACTTC. It codes for CASSTRDSSYEQYF.

The gene calls are TRBV27 and TRBJ1-6, with D perhaps TRBD1 (5 bases). The ends were cut back, 5 bases at V and 7 bases at J, with 12 bases in the middle. The CDR3 contains 14 residues. The V gene's germline CDR1 is MNHEY and CDR2 SMNVEV (reference sequence). CDR3 sequence reads: CASSKVPGNSPLHF. The CDR3 DNA reads TGTGCCAGCAGTAAAGTCCCAGGGAATTCACCCCTCCACTTT.

The CDR3 DNA sequence: TGTGCCAGCATAGGGACAGGATTCTATGGCTACACCTTC. Translating gives CASIGTGFYGYTF. V is TRBV7-8 and J is TRBJ1-2; TRBD1 matches at 8 bases. J lost 4 bases, V lost 7 bases, and 5 bases had no gene match. Germline assignment: CDR1 SGHVS and CDR2 FQNEAQ. The CDR3 runs to 13 residues.

This chain links TRBV18 with TRBJ2-3, with D possibly TRBD1 on 5 matching bases. Germline V gene sequence: CDR1 KGHSH, CDR2 LQKENI. V dropped 7 bases and J dropped 8 bases, with 22 bases sitting between them. The CDR3 contains 15 residues. In DNA, the CDR3 is TGTGCCAGCTGCCAGGGAACCAATTTCGAAACTACGCAGTATTTT. Translating it yields CASCQGTNFETTQYF. The full variable domain, in which reference TRBV18 and TRBJ2-3 provide the parts outside the CDR3, is NAGVMQNPRHLVRRRGQEARLRCSPMKGHSHVYWYRQLPEEGLKFMVYLQKENIIDESGMPKERFSAEFPKEGPSILRIQQVVRGDSAAYFCASCQGTNFETTQYFGPGTRLTVL.

Only one count was recorded for this clone. The chain recombines TRBV5-6 with TRBJ1-6, with a weak D call TRBD1 (5 bases). V was pared by 4 bases and J by 9 bases, with 17 bases between. The germline gives CDR1 SGHDT, CDR2 YYEEEE. The CDR3 loop spans 15 amino acids. The CDR3 region has the DNA TGTGCCAGCAGCACGTCCTGGGGGGTGATTTCACCCCTCCACTTT. Protein: CASSTSWGVISPLHF.

This clone was recorded a few times. The V gene is TRBV28, the J gene TRBJ1-2, with a possible D match to TRBD1 (6 bases). This CDR3 has 12 residues. Trimming shortened V by 5 bases and J by 7 bases, and 11 bases separated the two germline ends. Germline V CDR1 and CDR2: MDHEN, SYDVKM. CDR3 nucleotides: TGTGCCAGCAGTAGACAGGACGTTGGCTACACCTTC. Protein sequence: CASSRQDVGYTF.

V and J are TRBV28 and TRBJ1-4; unclear D gene. CDR1 and CDR2 from the germline V gene are MDHEN and SYDVKM. Deletions cut 6 bases from V and 7 bases from J, with 15 bases between. The CDR3 spans 14 residues. The CDR3 DNA sequence: TGTGCCAGCAGCCCCCCCGGAGTTGTTGAAAAACTGTTTTTT. Its translation: CASSPPGVVEKLFF.

V usage is TRBV6-5 and J usage is TRBJ2-7; 11 bases agree with TRBD1. CDR3 length equals 14 residues. Unmatched junction bases numbered 9, after V lost 7 bases and J lost 7 bases. Germline V gene lookup returns CDR1 MNHEY and CDR2 SVGAGI. The chain's CDR3 is CASTSDRGRWEQYF. Here the CDR3 DNA reads TGTGCCAGCACCTCGGACAGGGGGCGTTGGGAGCAGTACTTC.

V gene TRBV10-3 combines with J gene TRBJ2-1; D perhaps matches TRBD2 (6 bases). Germline-derived CDR1 and CDR2 are ENHRY and SYGVKD. This CDR3 is 17 amino acids long. Trimming took off 0 bases at V and 2 bases at J, with 14 bases between the two ends. The CDR3 loop reads CAISESGITSTYNEQFF. CDR3 sequence (DNA): TGTGCCATCAGTGAGTCGGGAATTACTAGCACCTACAATGAGCAGTTCTTC.

The J gene is TRBJ2-3, the V gene TRBV7-8; TRBD1 matches at 9 bases. The CDR3 runs 16 residues. With 1 base clipped from V and 3 bases from J, the junction kept 5 bases outside the gene matches. CDR1 and CDR2 (germline): SGHVS, FQNEAQ. The chain's CDR3 is CASSLGQGGGTDTQYF. DNA of the CDR3: TGTGCCAGCAGCTTAGGACAGGGGGGTGGGACAGATACGCAGTATTTT.

The chain combines TRBV7-9 with TRBJ2-5, with D perhaps TRBD2 (5 bases). CDR1 and CDR2 (germline): SEHNR, FQNEAQ (reference sequence). CDR3 length equals 12 residues. The germline V and J ends were trimmed by 5 bases and 5 bases, with 9 bases remaining between them. The CDR3 here is CASSQEVETQYF. CDR3 nucleotide sequence: TGTGCCAGCAGCCAGGAGGTGGAGACCCAGTACTTC.

The rearrangement links TRBV6-2 or TRBV6-3 to TRBJ2-5, with TRBD2 identical over 11 bases. V dropped 5 bases and J dropped 0; count of bases not matched to a gene: 5. Germline-derived CDR1 and CDR2 are MNHEY and SVGEGT. CDR3 length: 16 residues. This chain's CDR3 is CASSPRLAGHQETQYF. CDR3 bases: TGTGCCAGCAGTCCAAGACTAGCGGGACACCAAGAGACCCAGTACTTC.

As regards this clone: The sample holds other DNA sequences that translate to the same CDR3. V usage is TRBV6-5 and J usage is TRBJ2-7; the D gene is possibly TRBD2 (6 bases). CDR3 length equals 12 residues. The V end was cut by 2 bases, the J end by 5 bases, with 7 bases between. From germline, CDR1 is MNHEY and CDR2 SVGAGI. CDR3 sequence: CASSYRGDEQYF. CDR3 nucleotides: TGTGCCAGCAGTTACCGCGGGGACGAGCAGTACTTC.

This clone is a singleton in its sample. The rearrangement joins TRBV5-1 to TRBJ2-1; a possible D gene is TRBD2 (6 bases). Germline V gene lookup returns CDR1 SGHRS and CDR2 YFSETQ. The CDR3 covers 16 residues. The V gene lost 0 bases and the J gene lost 8 bases, with 18 bases spanning the gap. In DNA, the CDR3 is TGCGCCAGCAGCTTGGCCGGGACTTCCACTATGGATGAGCAGTTCTTC. The encoded protein is CASSLAGTSTMDEQFF.

CDR3 sequence: CASSLDRAGRNIQYF. The DNA for the CDR3 is TGTGCCAGCAGTTTAGATAGGGCGGGTCGGAACATTCAGTACTTC. The chain combines TRBV27 with TRBJ2-4, with a possible D match to TRBD2 (5 bases). Between the trimmed V and J ends, which lost 2 bases and 7 bases, there was a span of 15 bases. The CDR3 is 15 amino acids. Germline V gives CDR1 MNHEY, CDR2 SMNVEV (reference sequence).

The genes are TRBV6-6 and TRBJ2-7, with D perhaps TRBD2 (7 bases). Trimming shortened V by 10 bases and J by 1 base, and 17 bases separated the two germline ends. The CDR3 runs to 14 residues. Germline V lookup: CDR1 MNHNY, CDR2 SVGAGI (reference sequence). DNA of the CDR3: TGTGCCACGAGGGGGGGGCAGGCATCCTACGAGCAGTACTTC. Its protein product is CATRGGQASYEQYF.

The CDR3 DNA is TGTGCCAGCAGTTTAATCCGGGGGGACTACACCTTC. Amino acid sequence: CASSLIRGDYTF. The chain employs TRBV6-6 and TRBJ1-2; a possible D gene is TRBD1 (5 bases). The CDR3 covers 12 residues. Between the trimmed V and J ends, which lost 4 bases and 10 bases, there was a span of 13 bases. The germline CDR1 and CDR2 sequences are MNHNY and SVGAGI (reference sequence).

This clone was observed a handful of times. The J gene is TRBJ1-2, the V gene TRBV11-2; 8 positions agree with TRBD1. The V gene's germline CDR1 is SGHAT and CDR2 FQNNGV. With 5 bases clipped from V and 8 bases from J, the junction kept 4 bases outside the gene matches. This CDR3 spans 12 amino acids. CDR3 bases: TGTGCCAGCAGCAAGGACAGGGAAGGCTACACCTTC. Protein: CASSKDREGYTF.

V is TRBV6-5 and J is TRBJ2-3, with D perhaps TRBD2 (6 bases). CDR1 MNHEY and CDR2 SVGAGI come from the germline V gene. The V end was cut by 6 bases, the J end by 0 bases, with 13 bases between. The CDR3 is made up of 15 amino acids. The CDR3 loop is CASRGGRISTDTQYF. The CDR3, as DNA: TGTGCCAGCAGGGGGGGACGGATTAGCACAGATACGCAGTATTTT.

A single count supports this clone. The rearrangement uses TRBV10-3 and TRBJ1-1; D is ambiguous. The CDR3 length is 12 residues. Per germline, CDR1 ENHRY and CDR2 SYGVKD. Trimming removed 3 bases at V and 6 bases at J, with 8 bases between. DNA for the CDR3: TGTGCCATCAGTGAATCTCTCGCTGAAGCTTTCTTT. It translates to CAISESLAEAFF.

V and J are TRBV19 and TRBJ1-1; D unclear. From germline, CDR1 is LNHDA and CDR2 SQIVND (reference sequence). CDR3 length: 14 residues. The V end was cut by 6 bases, the J end by 0 bases, with 11 bases between. CDR3 amino acids: CASRRRELNTEAFF. CDR3 DNA: TGTGCCAGTAGACGTCGAGAGCTGAACACTGAAGCTTTCTTT.

V usage is TRBV23-1 and J usage is TRBJ1-1; the D gene is possibly TRBD1 (5 bases). TRBV23-1 is known as an ORF, though its function is uncertain. This CDR3 spans 15 amino acids. With 4 bases removed from V and 1 base from J, the gap between germline ends came to 13 bases. The CDR3 sequence is CASSLFDRENTEAFF. Here the CDR3 DNA reads TGCGCCAGCAGTCTATTCGACAGAGAGAACACTGAAGCTTTCTTT.